Listed below are T cell receptor beta chains from one sample, sequenced in a study of T cells in Graves' hyperthyroidism and ophthalmopathy. From the multiplex PCR reads, TCRdb called clonotypes with MiXCR, one entry per CDR3 protein. The sample holds about 610,000 distinct CDR3 sequences, roughly 14% seen once. Material for sequencing was blood. The source of these receptors is a woman aged 40-49 years with Graves' ophthalmopathy. The CDR3 runs from the conserved cysteine through the conserved F or W. The order of the fields is V gene, J gene, D gene, clone size, CDR3 DNA, CDR3 protein. A D gene is named only where the DNA matches it firmly. Rows may omit the clone size; those that give it use once, few, many or a size class.

>TRBV5-1|TRBJ2-5|TRBD2|many
TGCGCCAGCACCTCCCTGGGTAGCGGGAGCGAGACCCAGTACTTC
CASTSLGSGSETQYF
>TRBV5-1|TRBJ2-2|TRBD2|-
TGCGCCAGCACCACGACTAGCGGCACCGGGGAGCTGTTTTTT
CASTTTSGTGELFF
>TRBV6-2/TRBV6-3|TRBJ1-1|-|many
TGTGCCAGCAGTTCCCCCCCCGGCAGCACTGAAGCTTTCTTT
CASSSPPGSTEAFF
>TRBV4-3|TRBJ2-2|-|-
TGCGCCAGCAGCCAAGGGGTGGACGGACGGCTCACCGGGGAGCTGTTTTTT
CASSQGVDGRLTGELFF
>TRBV5-5|TRBJ2-2|TRBD1|-
TGTGCCAGCAGCCCGTCGACAGGGGGCCGAGGGGAGCTGTTTTTT
CASSPSTGGRGELFF
>TRBV15|TRBJ1-5|-|many
TGTGCCACCAGCAGAGATTTGCCGGGGGATCAGCCCCAGCATTTT
CATSRDLPGDQPQHF
>TRBV2|TRBJ1-1|-|many
TGTGCCAGCAACGAAGTGAACACTGAAGCTTTCTTT
CASNEVNTEAFF
>TRBV6-2/TRBV6-3|TRBJ2-3|-|few
TGTGCCAGCAGTTATGCCTTGGGCACGCCTTTCACAGATACGCAGTATTTT
CASSYALGTPFTDTQYF
>TRBV6-1|TRBJ1-1|TRBD1|-
TGTGCCAGCAGGGACAGGGGGCTTGGAAACACTGAAGCTTTCTTT
CASRDRGLGNTEAFF
>TRBV6-9|TRBJ2-5|TRBD2|few
TGTGCCAGCAGAGGTAGCGGGAGGCCTAGGGGAGAGACCCAGTACTTC
CASRGSGRPRGETQYF
>TRBV27|TRBJ1-5|TRBD1|-
TGTGCCAGACAGGGGAGTGACAATCAGCCCCAGCATTTT
CARQGSDNQPQHF
>TRBV5-6|TRBJ1-1|-|-
TGTGCCAGCAGCCCCCCTGGGCGTTTTGAAGCTTTCTTT
CASSPPGRFEAFF
>TRBV10-3|TRBJ2-2|TRBD1|few
TGTGCCATCAGTGATTCGGGACAGAGTTACGCGGAGCTGTTTTTT
CAISDSGQSYAELFF
>TRBV19|TRBJ1-2|-|many
TGTGCCAGTAGTATTCCAGGGAACTATGGCTACACCTTC
CASSIPGNYGYTF
>TRBV2|TRBJ2-5|-|many
TGTGCCAGCAGTGCCTTTGCTAGAGGGACCCAAGAGACCCAGTACTTC
CASSAFARGTQETQYF
>TRBV5-1|TRBJ1-1|-|-
TGCGCCAGCAACTCCGGGTCCACCGACACTGAAGCTTTCTTT
CASNSGSTDTEAFF
>TRBV5-1|TRBJ2-2|-|few
TGCGCCAGCAGCTTCGGTTCCCCCGTGACCGGGGAGCTGTTTTTT
CASSFGSPVTGELFF
>TRBV7-8|TRBJ1-1|-|many
TGTGCCAGCAGCCGCGGGACCGGGACAACCGAAGCTTTCTTT
CASSRGTGTTEAFF
>TRBV25-1|TRBJ2-7|-|many
TGTGCCAGCAGTGGTGGGCTACCCTTCTTTTACGAGCAGTACTTC
CASSGGLPFFYEQYF
>TRBV12-3/TRBV12-4|TRBJ2-2|TRBD1|many
TGTGCCAGCAGAAGCTCAGGGGGTTGGGACACCGGGGAGCTGTTTTTT
CASRSSGGWDTGELFF
>TRBV20-1|TRBJ2-5|TRBD2|-
TGCAGTGCTAGACTAGCGGGAGTGGGGGAGACCCAGTACTTC
CSARLAGVGETQYF
>TRBV10-3|TRBJ1-5|-|many
TGTGCCATCAGTGATGGGTATAGCAATCAGCCCCAGCATTTT
CAISDGYSNQPQHF
>TRBV7-2|TRBJ1-2|-|-
TGTGCCAGCAGCCCGCACCCGTTTTCTAACTATGGCTACACCTTC
CASSPHPFSNYGYTF
>TRBV19|TRBJ2-5|-|-
TGTGCCAGTAGGGGACCGGCCCAAGAGACCCAGTACTTC
CASRGPAQETQYF
>TRBV19|TRBJ1-2|-|many
TGTGCCAGTAGCAACCCGCGGGGTAACTATGGCTACACCTTC
CASSNPRGNYGYTF
>TRBV11-2|TRBJ2-3|TRBD2|many
TGTGCCAGCAGCTCGTATAGCGGGAGGGCCGCAGATACGCAGTATTTT
CASSSYSGRAADTQYF
>TRBV12-3/TRBV12-4|TRBJ2-4|-|once
TGTGCCAGCAGTTTACCTGCGGCCGGGTGGCTAGCCAAAAACATTCAGTACTTC
CASSLPAAGWLAKNIQYF
>TRBV6-1|TRBJ1-1|TRBD1|many
TGTGCCAGCACCTCTGGACAGGGTAGGGCTGAAGCTTTCTTT
CASTSGQGRAEAFF
>TRBV12-3/TRBV12-4|TRBJ1-6|-|many
TGTGCCAGCAGTTTGGCCCGGGGGATTGGGTCACCCCTCCACTTT
CASSLARGIGSPLHF
>TRBV6-1|TRBJ1-1|-|-
TGTGCCAGCAGTCGGACTGGTAGGATGAACACTGAAGCTTTCTTT
CASSRTGRMNTEAFF
>TRBV2|TRBJ1-1|TRBD1|many
TGTGCCAGCAGGGGGACAGGGGTCGACACTGAAGCTTTCTTT
CASRGTGVDTEAFF
>TRBV15|TRBJ1-2|TRBD1|many
TGTGCCACCAGCAGAGGCAGGGGGGGCCAAGCTAACTATGGCTACACCTTC
CATSRGRGGQANYGYTF
>TRBV6-2/TRBV6-3|TRBJ2-5|-|many
TGTGCCAGCAGTTCCCCGGACAGCCAAGAGACCCAGTACTTC
CASSSPDSQETQYF
>TRBV5-1|TRBJ1-1|-|-
TGCGCCAGCAGCAACCCCCAGGGATTGAACACTGAAGCTTTCTTT
CASSNPQGLNTEAFF
>TRBV30|TRBJ2-5|-|-
TGTGCCTGGAGTGTTGGGGGAGGTGGAGAGACCCAGTACTTC
CAWSVGGGGETQYF
>TRBV15|TRBJ2-7|TRBD1|many
TGTGCCACCAGCAGAGATCGGAGCCAGACAGGGGTCGAGCAGTACTTC
CATSRDRSQTGVEQYF
>TRBV6-2/TRBV6-3|TRBJ2-7|-|many
TGTGCCAGCAGTTACGGGCCTATCTACGAGCAGTACTTC
CASSYGPIYEQYF
>TRBV28|TRBJ1-2|-|many
TGTGCCAGCAGGATTTTACAGGACGTAGTCGGTGGCTACACCTTC
CASRILQDVVGGYTF
>TRBV28|TRBJ2-7|TRBD1|many
TGTGCCAGCAGTCCAAGGGGGACAGCAATCTACGGGCAGTACTTC
CASSPRGTAIYGQYF
>TRBV6-5|TRBJ2-7|-|many
TGTGCCAGCAGAATACAGGGTGTCAGCTACGAGCAGTACTTC
CASRIQGVSYEQYF
>TRBV28|TRBJ1-1|TRBD1|few
TGTGCCAGCAGCTTTGGGACAGAGCTTGAAGCTTTCTTT
CASSFGTELEAFF
>TRBV11-2|TRBJ2-2|-|few
TGTGCCAGCATGATAGCGGTGAACACCGGGGAGCTGTTTTTT
CASMIAVNTGELFF
>TRBV19|TRBJ1-5|-|many
TGTGCCAGTAGTGGGAGGGGGGGAATAAGCGACCAGCCCCAGCATTTT
CASSGRGGISDQPQHF
>TRBV18|TRBJ2-2|TRBD2|once
TGTGCCAGCTCACCACCGACCCTAGCGGGAGAAGGCATCACCGGGGAGCTGTTTTTT
CASSPPTLAGEGITGELFF
>TRBV28|TRBJ1-1|-|many
TGTGCCAGCAGCTGGGACACCCACATGAACACTGAAGCTTTCTTT
CASSWDTHMNTEAFF
>TRBV12-3/TRBV12-4|TRBJ1-2|-|many
TGTGCCAGCAGTGGGAAACGGATTAACTATGGCTACACCTTC
CASSGKRINYGYTF
>TRBV4-1|TRBJ2-5|-|-
TGCGCCAGCAGCCCAGGACCTTTTAGCAAGTCCGAGACCCAGTACTTC
CASSPGPFSKSETQYF
>TRBV6-1|TRBJ2-7|-|many
TGTGCCACCAAGGACAGTAGGTACGAGCAGTACTTC
CATKDSRYEQYF
>TRBV6-5|TRBJ1-5|-|many
TGTGCCAGCAGCCCGGGGGATATGGGCAATCAGCCCCAGCATTTT
CASSPGDMGNQPQHF
>TRBV12-3/TRBV12-4|TRBJ2-7|-|many
TGTGCCAGCAGTTTAAGTGGGCTCCCTTCGAGGTACTTC
CASSLSGLPSRYF
>TRBV11-2|TRBJ2-6|-|few
TGTGCCAGCAGCGTGGGGGATCGCTTGTTCTCTGGGGCCAACGTCCTGACTTTC
CASSVGDRLFSGANVLTF
>TRBV2|TRBJ2-5|TRBD2|many
TGTGCCACCACCAGTAACGGGAGGGCCCGGGGAGAGACCCAGTACTTC
CATTSNGRARGETQYF
>TRBV7-8|TRBJ2-7|-|-
TGTGCCAGCAGCGCCAGGGAGCTTGAATCCTACGAGCAGTACTTC
CASSARELESYEQYF
>TRBV14|TRBJ1-1|TRBD1|few
TGTGCCAGCAGCCAGGAAAAGGGGGCGCGAATCTTCACTGAAGCTTTCTTT
CASSQEKGARIFTEAFF
>TRBV15|TRBJ1-1|TRBD1|many
TGTGCCACCAGCCCCATGGACAGGGACGCCACTGAAGCTTTCTTT
CATSPMDRDATEAFF
>TRBV12-3/TRBV12-4|TRBJ2-7|-|many
TGTGCCAGCAGTTTCGTGGCAGGGGTCTACGAGCAGTACTTC
CASSFVAGVYEQYF
>TRBV7-2|TRBJ2-7|-|many
TGTGCCAGCAGCTTAGTACGGGGGTCGTACGAGCAGTACTTC
CASSLVRGSYEQYF
>TRBV10-3|TRBJ2-7|-|few
TGTGCCATCAGGGCCTCTCAAGGGTCCGAGCAGTACTTC
CAIRASQGSEQYF
>TRBV9|TRBJ2-7|TRBD2|many
TGTGCCAGCAGCGTATTTTGGGCTAGCGGGAGCGACGAGCAGTACTTC
CASSVFWASGSDEQYF